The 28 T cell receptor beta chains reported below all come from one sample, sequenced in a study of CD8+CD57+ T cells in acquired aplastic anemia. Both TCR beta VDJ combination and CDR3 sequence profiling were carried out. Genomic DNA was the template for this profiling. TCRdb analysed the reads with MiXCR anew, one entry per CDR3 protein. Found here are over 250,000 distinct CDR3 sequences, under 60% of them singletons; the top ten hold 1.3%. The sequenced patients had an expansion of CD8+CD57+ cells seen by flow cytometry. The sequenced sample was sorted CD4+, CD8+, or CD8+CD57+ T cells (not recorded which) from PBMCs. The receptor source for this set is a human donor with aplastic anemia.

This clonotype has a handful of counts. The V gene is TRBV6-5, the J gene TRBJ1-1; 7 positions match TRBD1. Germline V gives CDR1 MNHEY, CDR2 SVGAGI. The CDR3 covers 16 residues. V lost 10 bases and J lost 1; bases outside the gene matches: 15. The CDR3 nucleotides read TGTGCCAACCCGACCGCCCGACAGGGAGGGAACACTGAAGCTTTCTTT. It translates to CANPTARQGGNTEAFF.

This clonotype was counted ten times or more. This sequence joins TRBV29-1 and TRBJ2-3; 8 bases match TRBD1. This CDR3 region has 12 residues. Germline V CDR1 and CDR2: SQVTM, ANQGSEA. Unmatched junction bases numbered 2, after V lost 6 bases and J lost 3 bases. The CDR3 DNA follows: TGCAGCGTCGACAGGGGAACAGATACGCAGTATTTT. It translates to CSVDRGTDTQYF.

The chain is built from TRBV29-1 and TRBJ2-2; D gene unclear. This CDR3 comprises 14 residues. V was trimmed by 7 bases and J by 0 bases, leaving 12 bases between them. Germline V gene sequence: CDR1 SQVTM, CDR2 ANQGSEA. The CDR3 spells CSAQAAANTGELFF. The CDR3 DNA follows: TGCAGCGCTCAGGCAGCCGCGAACACCGGGGAGCTGTTTTTT.

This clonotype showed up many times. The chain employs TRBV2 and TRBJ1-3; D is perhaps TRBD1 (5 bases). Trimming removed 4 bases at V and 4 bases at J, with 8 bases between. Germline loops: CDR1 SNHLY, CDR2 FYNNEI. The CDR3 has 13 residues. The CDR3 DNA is TGTGCCAGCAGTGCTGGGGGAGGAAACACCATATATTTT. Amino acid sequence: CASSAGGGNTIYF.

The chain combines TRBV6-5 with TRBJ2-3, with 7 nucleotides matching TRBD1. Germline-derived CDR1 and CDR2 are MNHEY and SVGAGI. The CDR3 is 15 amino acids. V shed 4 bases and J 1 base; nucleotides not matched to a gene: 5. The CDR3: CASSSRQGRTDTQYF. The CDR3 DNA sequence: TGTGCCAGCAGTTCGCGACAGGGACGCACAGATACGCAGTATTTT.

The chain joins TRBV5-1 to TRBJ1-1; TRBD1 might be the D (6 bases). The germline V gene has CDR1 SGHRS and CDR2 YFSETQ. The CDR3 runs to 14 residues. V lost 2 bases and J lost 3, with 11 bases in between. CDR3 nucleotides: TGCGCCAGCAGCTTTACAGGGTGGGACACTGAAGCTTTCTTT. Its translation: CASSFTGWDTEAFF.

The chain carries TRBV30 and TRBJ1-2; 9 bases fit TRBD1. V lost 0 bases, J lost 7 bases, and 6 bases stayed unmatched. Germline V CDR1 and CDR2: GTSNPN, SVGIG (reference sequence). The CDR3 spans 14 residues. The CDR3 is CAWSVGQGRFGYTF. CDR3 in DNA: TGTGCCTGGAGTGTAGGACAGGGGCGGTTTGGCTACACCTTC.

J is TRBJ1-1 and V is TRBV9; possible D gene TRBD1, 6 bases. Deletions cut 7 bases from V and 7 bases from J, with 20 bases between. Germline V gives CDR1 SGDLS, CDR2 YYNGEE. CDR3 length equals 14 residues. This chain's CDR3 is CASPDLGAGVEAFF. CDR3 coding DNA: TGTGCCAGCCCCGACCTCGGGGCAGGGGTTGAAGCTTTCTTT.

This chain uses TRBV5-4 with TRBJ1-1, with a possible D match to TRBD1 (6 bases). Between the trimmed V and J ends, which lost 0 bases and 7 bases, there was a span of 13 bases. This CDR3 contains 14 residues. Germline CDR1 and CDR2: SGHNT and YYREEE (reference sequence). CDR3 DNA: TGTGCCAGCAGCTTGGCCCCAGGGGACTATGAAGCTTTCTTT. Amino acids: CASSLAPGDYEAFF.

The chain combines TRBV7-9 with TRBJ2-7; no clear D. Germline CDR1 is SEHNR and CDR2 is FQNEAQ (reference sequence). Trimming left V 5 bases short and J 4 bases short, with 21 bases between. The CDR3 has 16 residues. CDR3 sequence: CASSLVLSGPRYEQYF. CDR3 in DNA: TGTGCCAGCAGCCTCGTCCTCTCAGGACCTCGATACGAGCAGTACTTC. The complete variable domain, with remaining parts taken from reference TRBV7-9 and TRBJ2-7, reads DTGVSQNPRHKITKRGQNVTFRCDPISEHNRLYWYRQTLGQGPEFLTYFQNEAQLEKSRLLSDRFSAERPKGSFSTLEIQRTEQGDSAMYLCASSLVLSGPRYEQYFGPGTRLTVT.

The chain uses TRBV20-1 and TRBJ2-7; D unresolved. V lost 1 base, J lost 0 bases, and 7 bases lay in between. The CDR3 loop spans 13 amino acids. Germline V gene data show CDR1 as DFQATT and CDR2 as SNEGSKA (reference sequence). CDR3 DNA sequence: TGCAGTGCTAGAGGCAGGAGCTCCTACGAGCAGTACTTC. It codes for CSARGRSSYEQYF.

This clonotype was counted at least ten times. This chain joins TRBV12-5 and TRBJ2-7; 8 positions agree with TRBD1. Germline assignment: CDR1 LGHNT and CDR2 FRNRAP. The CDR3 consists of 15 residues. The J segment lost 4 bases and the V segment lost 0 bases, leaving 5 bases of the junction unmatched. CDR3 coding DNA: TGTGCTAGTGGTTTGGTATGGACAGGGTCTTACGAGCAGTACTTC. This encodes CASGLVWTGSYEQYF.

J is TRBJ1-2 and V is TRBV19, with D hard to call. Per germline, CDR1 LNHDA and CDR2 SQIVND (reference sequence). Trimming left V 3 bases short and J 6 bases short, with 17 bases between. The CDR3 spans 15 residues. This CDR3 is CASSISGRLLHGYTF. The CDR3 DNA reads TGTGCCAGTAGTATTTCCGGGCGACTCCTTCATGGCTACACCTTC.

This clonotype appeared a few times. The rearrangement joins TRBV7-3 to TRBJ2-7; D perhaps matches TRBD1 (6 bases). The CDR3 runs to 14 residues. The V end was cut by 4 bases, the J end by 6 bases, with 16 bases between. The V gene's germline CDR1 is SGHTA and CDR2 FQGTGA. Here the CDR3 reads CASSYDSGVGEQYF. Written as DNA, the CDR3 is TGTGCCAGCAGCTATGACTCAGGGGTAGGCGAGCAGTACTTC. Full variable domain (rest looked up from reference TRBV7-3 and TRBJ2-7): GAGVSQTPSNKVTEKGKYVELRCDPISGHTALYWYRQSLGQGPEFLIYFQGTGAADDSGLPNDRFFAVRPEGSVSTLKIQRTERGDSAVYLCASSYDSGVGEQYFGPGTRLTVT.

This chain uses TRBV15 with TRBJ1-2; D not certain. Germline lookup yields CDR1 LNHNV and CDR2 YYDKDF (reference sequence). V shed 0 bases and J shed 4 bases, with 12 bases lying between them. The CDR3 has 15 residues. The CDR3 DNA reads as TGTGCCACCAGCAGAGAAGGACGGCAGCCCTATGGCTACACCTTC. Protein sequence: CATSREGRQPYGYTF.

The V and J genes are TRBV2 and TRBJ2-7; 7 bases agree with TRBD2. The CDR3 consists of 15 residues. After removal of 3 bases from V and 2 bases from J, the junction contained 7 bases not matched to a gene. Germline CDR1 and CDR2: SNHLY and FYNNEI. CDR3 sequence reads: CASSESRAGAYEQYF. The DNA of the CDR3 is TGTGCCAGCAGTGAGTCGAGGGCGGGGGCCTACGAGCAGTACTTC.

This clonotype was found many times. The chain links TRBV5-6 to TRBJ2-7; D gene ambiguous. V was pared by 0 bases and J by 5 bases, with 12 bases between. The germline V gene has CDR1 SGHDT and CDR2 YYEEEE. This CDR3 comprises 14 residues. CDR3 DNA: TGTGCCAGCAGCTTGGTCTCCATAGCCCACGAGCAGTACTTC. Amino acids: CASSLVSIAHEQYF.

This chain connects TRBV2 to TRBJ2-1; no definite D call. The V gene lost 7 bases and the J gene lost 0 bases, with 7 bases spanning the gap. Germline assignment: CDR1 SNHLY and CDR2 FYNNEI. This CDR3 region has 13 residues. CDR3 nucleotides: TGTGCCAGCAAAGATTACTCCTACAATGAGCAGTTCTTC. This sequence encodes CASKDYSYNEQFF.

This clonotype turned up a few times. CDR3 sequence reads: CASIGRKQGVYEQYF. The CDR3 DNA reads as TGTGCCAGTATAGGAAGGAAACAGGGGGTATACGAGCAGTACTTC. This chain joins TRBV19 and TRBJ2-7; TRBD1 agrees at 8 bases. Germline loops: CDR1 LNHDA, CDR2 SQIVND (reference sequence). V shed 7 bases and J 4 bases; nucleotides not matched to a gene: 12. The CDR3 consists of 15 residues.

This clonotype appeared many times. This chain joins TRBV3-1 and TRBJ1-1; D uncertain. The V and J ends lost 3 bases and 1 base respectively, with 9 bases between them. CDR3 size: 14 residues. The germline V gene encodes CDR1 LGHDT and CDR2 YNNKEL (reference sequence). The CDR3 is CASSQRPGNTEAFF. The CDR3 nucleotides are TGTGCCAGCAGCCAGCGACCGGGGAACACTGAAGCTTTCTTT.

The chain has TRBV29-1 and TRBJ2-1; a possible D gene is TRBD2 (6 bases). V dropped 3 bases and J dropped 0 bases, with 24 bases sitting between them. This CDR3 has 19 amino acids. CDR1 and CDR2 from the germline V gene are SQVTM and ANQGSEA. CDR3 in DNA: TGCAGCGTTGACGGAGGGCTTTTCATCCAGGAGAGCTCCTACAATGAGCAGTTCTTC. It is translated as CSVDGGLFIQESSYNEQFF.

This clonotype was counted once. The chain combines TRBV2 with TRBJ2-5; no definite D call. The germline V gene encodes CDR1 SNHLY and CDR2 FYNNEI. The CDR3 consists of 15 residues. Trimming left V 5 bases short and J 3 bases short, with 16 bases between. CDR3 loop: CASSYSIQLKETQYF. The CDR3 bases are TGTGCCAGCAGTTACTCGATTCAGCTTAAAGAGACCCAGTACTTC.

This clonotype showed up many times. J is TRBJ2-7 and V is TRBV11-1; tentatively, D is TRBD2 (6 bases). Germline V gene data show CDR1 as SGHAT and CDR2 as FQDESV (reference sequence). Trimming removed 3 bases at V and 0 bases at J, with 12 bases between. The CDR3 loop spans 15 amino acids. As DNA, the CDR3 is TGTGCCAGCAGCTTTCGCGGGGTAAACTCCTACGAGCAGTACTTC. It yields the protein CASSFRGVNSYEQYF. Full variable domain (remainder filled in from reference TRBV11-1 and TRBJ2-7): EAEVAQSPRYKITEKSQAVAFWCDPISGHATLYWYRQILGQGPELLVQFQDESVVDDSQLPKDRFSAERLKGVDSTLKIQPAELGDSAMYLCASSFRGVNSYEQYFGPGTRLTVT.

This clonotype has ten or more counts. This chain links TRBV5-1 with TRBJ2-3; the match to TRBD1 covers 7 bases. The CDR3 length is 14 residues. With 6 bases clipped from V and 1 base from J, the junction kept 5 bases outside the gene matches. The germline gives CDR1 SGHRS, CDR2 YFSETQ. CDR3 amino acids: CASTPGTGTDTQYF. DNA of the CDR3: TGCGCCAGCACACCCGGGACAGGCACAGATACGCAGTATTTT.

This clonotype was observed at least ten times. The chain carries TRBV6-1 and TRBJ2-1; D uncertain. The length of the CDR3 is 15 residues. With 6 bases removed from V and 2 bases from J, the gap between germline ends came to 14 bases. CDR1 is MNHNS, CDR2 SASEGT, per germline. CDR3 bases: TGTGCCAGCAGCAAAGAGCAAGGCCCCTACAATGAGCAGTTCTTC. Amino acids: CASSKEQGPYNEQFF.

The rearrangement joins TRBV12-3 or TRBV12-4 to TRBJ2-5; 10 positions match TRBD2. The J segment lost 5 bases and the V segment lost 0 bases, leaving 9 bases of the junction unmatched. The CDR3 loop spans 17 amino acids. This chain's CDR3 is CASSLAHTSGVGETQYF. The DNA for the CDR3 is TGTGCCAGCAGTTTAGCGCATACTAGCGGGGTAGGTGAGACCCAGTACTTC.

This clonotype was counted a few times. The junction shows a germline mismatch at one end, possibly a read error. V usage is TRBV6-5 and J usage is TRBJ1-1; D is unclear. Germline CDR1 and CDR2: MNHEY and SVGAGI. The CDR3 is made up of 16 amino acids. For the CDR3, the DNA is TGTGCCGGCAGTTACTTACGGGCCCCGGTTCAGACTGAAGCTTTCTTT. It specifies CAGSYLRAPVQTEAFF.

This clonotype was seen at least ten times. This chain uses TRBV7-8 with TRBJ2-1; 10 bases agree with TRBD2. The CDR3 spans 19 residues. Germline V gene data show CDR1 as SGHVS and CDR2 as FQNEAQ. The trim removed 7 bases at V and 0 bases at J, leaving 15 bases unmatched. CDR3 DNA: TGTGCCAGCACCAAGACCCCCCCTAGCGGGAGAATCTCCTACAATGAGCAGTTCTTC. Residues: CASTKTPPSGRISYNEQFF.